The source of this T cell receptor beta chain is a study of low-dose radiotherapy and immunotherapy resistance in tumors. Study at large: The study gave Cohort 2 1 Gy per fraction every two weeks, totaling 13 Gy over 26 weeks.

The CDR3 covers 13 residues. The ends were cut back, 2 bases at V and 4 bases at J, with 8 bases in the middle. Time point noted: after trial treatment. Treatment here: LDRT plus nivolumab, ipilimumab, low-dose cyclophosphamide and aspirin (RACIN trial). Patients qualified if they had advanced solid tumors that lacked tumor-infiltrating lymphocytes. TRAV- and TRBV-specific primers primed first-strand cDNA, covering alpha and beta chains. TCR amplification ran approximately 22 PCR cycles using constant-region and V-primer adapter primers. From the reads, TCRdb called clonotypes with MiXCR, one entry per CDR3 protein. The repertoire holds about 80,000 distinct CDR3 sequences, with around a sixth as singletons.

The TCR was taken from a male donor with prostate cancer. The rearrangement uses TRBV12-3 or TRBV12-4 and TRBJ1-1; D call uncertain. Sequenced here: PBMCs, sampled after low-dose radiotherapy plus immunotherapy. The CDR3 DNA is TGTGCCAGCAGTTTATTGATGAGCACTGAAGCTTTCTTT. It codes for CASSLLMSTEAFF.